Below, 9 T cell receptor beta chains from the same sample are listed, as sequenced in a study of T cells in Graves' hyperthyroidism and ophthalmopathy. There were TCR beta CDR3 regions amplified from RNA transcripts. The study used the HTBI primer set for a first-round RT-PCR of the TCR CDR3. TCRdb called the multiplex PCR reads again in MiXCR, with one record for every CDR3 protein. The profile shows 360,000 or so distinct CDR3 sequences, around a sixth of them singletons. The sample taken for sequencing was blood. The receptors come from a middle-aged woman with Graves' ophthalmopathy.

This clonotype was recorded at least ten times. J is TRBJ1-1 and V is TRBV30; D is ambiguous. The CDR3 has 13 residues. The germline V and J ends were trimmed by 0 bases and 3 bases, with 8 bases remaining between them. CDR1 is GTSNPN, CDR2 SVGIG, per germline (reference sequence). In DNA, the CDR3 is TGTGCCTGGAGTGTTGCTGGGTACACTGAAGCTTTCTTT. Translation gives CAWSVAGYTEAFF.

The chain combines TRBV6-1 with TRBJ2-7; TRBD1 agrees at 10 bases. Per the germline V gene, CDR1 is MNHNS and CDR2 is SASEGT. The CDR3 loop spans 14 amino acids. V was pared by 6 bases and J by 5 bases, with 7 bases of the junction left unmatched. The CDR3 spells CASSPGTGDDEQYF. The CDR3 DNA reads as TGTGCCAGCAGCCCCGGGACAGGGGACGACGAGCAGTACTTC.

This clonotype was detected many times. The V call is TRBV12-3 or TRBV12-4, the J call TRBJ1-6; D possibly corresponds to TRBD1 (5 bases). The CDR3 is 14 residues long. Between the trimmed V and J ends, which lost 2 bases and 10 bases, there was a span of 12 bases. This CDR3 reads CASSLRAGHSPLHF. CDR3 sequence (DNA): TGTGCCAGCAGTTTACGCGCGGGGCACTCACCCCTCCACTTT.

This clonotype was recorded at least ten times. In DNA form, the CDR3 reads TGTGCCAGCAGCTCCGCTGACATGGGGTATAATTCACCCCTCCACTTT. Encoded protein: CASSSADMGYNSPLHF. This chain uses TRBV7-9 with TRBJ1-6; D is unclear. The V end was cut by 4 bases, the J end by 4 bases, with 14 bases between. CDR3 length: 16 amino acids. Germline CDR1 is SEHNR and CDR2 is FQNEAQ (reference sequence).

The V call is TRBV9, the J call TRBJ2-2; 7 positions agree with TRBD2. Losses at the gene ends were 6 bases for V and 5 bases for J; bases not matched to a gene: 7. Germline assignment: CDR1 SGDLS and CDR2 YYNGEE. The CDR3 is made up of 14 amino acids. The CDR3 region has the DNA TGTGCCAGCACAGAGAGGGAGGGTACCGGGGAGCTGTTTTTT. This translates into CASTEREGTGELFF.

This clonotype was picked up many times. The chain uses TRBV6-2 or TRBV6-3 and TRBJ2-7, with 10 positions matching TRBD2. V was clipped by 7 bases and J by 5 bases; unmatched bases: 17. CDR3 length equals 17 residues. CDR1 and CDR2 from the germline V gene are MNHEY and SVGEGT. The CDR3 nucleotides read TGTGCCAGCACCGATATGGGCCCTAGCGGGAGAGGTAACGAGCAGTACTTC. Amino acid sequence: CASTDMGPSGRGNEQYF.

This clonotype was observed at least ten times. This chain joins TRBV19 and TRBJ2-2; weak D call: TRBD2 (5 bases). The CDR3 sequence is 15 residues long. Germline-derived CDR1 and CDR2 are LNHDA and SQIVND (reference sequence). Trimming took off 6 bases at V and 6 bases at J, with 17 bases between the two ends. The CDR3 sequence is CASRGASVAAGELFF. In DNA, the CDR3 is TGTGCCAGTAGGGGAGCTTCGGTGGCGGCCGGGGAGCTGTTTTTT.

This clonotype was seen at least ten times. The rearrangement uses TRBV11-2 and TRBJ1-2; a possible D gene is TRBD1 (5 bases). Trimming removed 7 bases at V and 9 bases at J, with 30 bases between. CDR3 length: 17 residues. CDR1 SGHAT and CDR2 FQNNGV come from the germline V gene. The DNA for the CDR3 is TGTGCCAGCACCCCCATCATTGGAGGGGAAAGAAAGGGGAGCTACACCTTC. It is translated as CASTPIIGGERKGSYTF. Variable domain in full (rest from reference TRBV11-2 and TRBJ1-2): EAGVAQSPRYKIIEKRQSVAFWCNPISGHATLYWYQQILGQGPKLLIQFQNNGVVDDSQLPKDRFSAERLKGVDSTLKIQPAKLEDSAVYLCASTPIIGGERKGSYTFGSGTRLTVV.

This clonotype was counted many times. The rearrangement joins TRBV19 to TRBJ1-5, with D unclear. The germline V gene encodes CDR1 LNHDA and CDR2 SQIVND (reference sequence). V was pared by 6 bases and J by 6 bases, with 9 bases between. This CDR3 contains 12 residues. In DNA form, the CDR3 reads TGTGCCAGTAGCGGGGAGCGTCAGCCCCAGCATTTT. Translating gives CASSGERQPQHF.